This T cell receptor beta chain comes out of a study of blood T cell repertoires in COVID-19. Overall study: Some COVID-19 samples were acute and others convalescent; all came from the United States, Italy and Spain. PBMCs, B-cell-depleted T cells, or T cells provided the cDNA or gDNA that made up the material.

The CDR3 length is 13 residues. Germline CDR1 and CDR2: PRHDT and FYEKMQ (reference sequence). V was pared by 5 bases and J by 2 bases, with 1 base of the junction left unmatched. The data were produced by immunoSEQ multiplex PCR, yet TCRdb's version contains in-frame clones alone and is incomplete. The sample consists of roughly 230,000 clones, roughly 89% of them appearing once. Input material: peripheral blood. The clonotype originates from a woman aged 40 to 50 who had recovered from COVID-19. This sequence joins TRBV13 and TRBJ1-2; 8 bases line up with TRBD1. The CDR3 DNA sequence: TGTGCCAGCAGCCACAGGGGGAACTATGGCTACACCTTC. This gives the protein CASSHRGNYGYTF.